This entry lists 20 T cell receptor beta chains sequenced from one sample in a study of cytomegalovirus exposure and HLA in healthy donors. The PCR ran on 60 Vbeta and 13 Jbeta primers. Method: immunoSEQ multiplex PCR; TCRdb's copy keeps in-frame clones and lacks some. This table has approximately 170,000 clones, around 80% appearing once. Specimen: PBMCs. The source of these receptors is a male donor in good health and CMV-seronegative.

The chain recombines TRBV6-6 with TRBJ1-1, with D unclear. Germline V CDR1 and CDR2: MNHNY, SVGAGI (reference sequence). The V and J ends lost 2 bases and 2 bases respectively, with 9 bases between them. The CDR3 consists of 14 residues. The CDR3 sequence is CASSYPGGNTEAFF. The CDR3 region has the DNA TGTGCCAGCAGTTACCCCGGCGGTAACACTGAAGCTTTCTTT.

The V call is TRBV19, the J call TRBJ2-7; TRBD1 aligns across 7 bases. Per germline, CDR1 LNHDA and CDR2 SQIVND (reference sequence). The CDR3 has 12 amino acids. V lost 3 bases to trimming and J lost 6 bases; unmatched junction nucleotides: 2. The CDR3 nucleotides read TGTGCCAGTAGTATTACAGGGGTCGAGCAGTACTTC. This encodes CASSITGVEQYF.

This clone was observed a handful of times. V is TRBV6-5 and J is TRBJ2-3, with 8 bases lining up with TRBD1. Germline trimming cut 4 bases from V and 0 bases from J; bases unmatched to any gene: 6. In germline, CDR1 is MNHEY, CDR2 SVGAGI. This CDR3 contains 16 residues. In DNA form, the CDR3 reads TGTGCCAGCAGTTTTGGACAGGGCGCGAGCACAGATACGCAGTATTTT. It specifies CASSFGQGASTDTQYF.

The chain joins TRBV2 to TRBJ1-2; possible D gene TRBD1, 5 bases. Germline assignment: CDR1 SNHLY and CDR2 FYNNEI. Trimming pared 2 bases from V and 4 bases from J, leaving 11 bases between. The CDR3 length is 14 residues. CDR3 in amino acids: CASSEIPGGYGYTF. The DNA of the CDR3 is TGTGCCAGCAGTGAAATCCCCGGGGGCTATGGCTACACCTTC.

The chain has TRBV4-2 and TRBJ1-1; 8 bases map to TRBD1. This CDR3 is built from 16 residues. The germline gives CDR1 LGHNA, CDR2 YNFKEQ. V dropped 4 bases and J dropped 4; count of bases not matched to a gene: 11. CDR3 nucleotide sequence: TGTGCCAGCAGCCGACCGGACAGGGAGTTCGGCACTGAAGCTTTCTTT. Protein product: CASSRPDREFGTEAFF.

The chain has TRBV6-5 and TRBJ1-2, with 7 bases identical to TRBD1. Unmatched junction bases numbered 5, after V lost 6 bases and J lost 7 bases. CDR1 and CDR2 from the germline V gene are MNHEY and SVGAGI. CDR3 length: 12 residues. CDR3: CASSLGGTGYTF. The CDR3 region has the DNA TGTGCCAGCAGCCTAGGGGGCACTGGCTACACCTTC.

The chain recombines TRBV28 with TRBJ2-2; D possibly corresponds to TRBD2 (5 bases). Germline CDR1 reads MDHEN; CDR2 reads SYDVKM. The CDR3 is made up of 15 amino acids. V gave up 3 bases and J gave up 2 bases, with 10 bases separating them. This CDR3 is CASSFPSINTGELFF. CDR3 bases: TGTGCCAGCAGTTTCCCTAGCATTAACACCGGGGAGCTGTTTTTT.

This chain connects TRBV4-2 to TRBJ2-4, with D possibly being TRBD2 (5 bases). The CDR3 totals 14 residues. CDR1 is LGHNA, CDR2 YNFKEQ, per germline. The V end lost 5 bases, the J end lost 1 base, and 9 bases lay between the germline ends. CDR3: CASSTSGAKNIQYF. CDR3 coding DNA: TGTGCCAGCAGCACTAGTGGGGCCAAAAACATTCAGTACTTC.

This chain links TRBV5-1 with TRBJ2-5; D call uncertain. The CDR3 length is 15 residues. V was clipped by 9 bases and J by 1 base, with 19 bases between them. Germline V gene data show CDR1 as SGHRS and CDR2 as YFSETQ. Written as DNA, the CDR3 is TGCGCCATCCACAAGGAACAGCCACTCCAAGAGACCCAGTACTTC. Translation gives CAIHKEQPLQETQYF.

V usage is TRBV15 and J usage is TRBJ2-5; no clear D gene. V lost 1 base and J 2 bases, leaving 5 bases between the germline ends. This CDR3 contains 13 residues. Germline V gives CDR1 LNHNV, CDR2 YYDKDF (reference sequence). The CDR3 loop reads CATSRASQETQYF. The CDR3 DNA reads as TGTGCCACCAGCAGAGCCAGTCAAGAGACCCAGTACTTC.

The rearrangement uses TRBV6-6 and TRBJ1-2, with a weak D call TRBD1 (6 bases). V was cut by 6 bases and J by 8 bases, with 16 bases left in between. Germline CDR1 reads MNHNY; CDR2 reads SVGAGI (reference sequence). CDR3 size: 13 residues. CDR3 region: CASRSRPQGGYTF. The CDR3 DNA reads TGTGCCAGCAGATCCCGGCCACAGGGAGGCTACACCTTC.

The chain employs TRBV5-6 and TRBJ1-2, with D tentatively TRBD1 (5 bases). V was shortened by 0 bases and J by 7 bases, with 13 bases between the two germline ends. CDR3 size: 14 residues. Per the germline V gene, CDR1 is SGHDT and CDR2 is YYEEEE. This CDR3 reads CASSLGAGLGGYTF. For the CDR3, the DNA is TGTGCCAGCAGCTTGGGTGCGGGACTCGGTGGCTACACCTTC.

The chain employs TRBV7-3 and TRBJ2-5, with TRBD1 matching 10 bases. This CDR3 comprises 13 residues. Germline CDR1 and CDR2: SGHTA and FQGTGA. The V segment lost 5 bases and the J segment 11 bases; nucleotides outside the gene matches: 8. CDR3 sequence reads: CASSPRDRGAQYF. The CDR3 DNA sequence: TGTGCCAGCAGCCCCCGGGACAGGGGTGCGCAGTACTTC.

This clone has just a few counts. The gene calls are TRBV7-3 and TRBJ2-2; 13 bases fit TRBD2. The germline gives CDR1 SGHTA, CDR2 FQGTGA. V dropped 4 bases and J dropped 5; count of bases not matched to a gene: 1. This CDR3 region has 15 residues. CDR3 sequence reads: CASSSGLAGTGELFF. The CDR3, as DNA: TGTGCCAGCAGCTCGGGACTAGCGGGGACCGGGGAGCTGTTTTTT.

This clone was seen only a few times. The V gene is TRBV4-1, the J gene TRBJ2-5, with unresolved D. This CDR3 contains 15 residues. V lost 5 bases and J 4 bases, leaving 17 bases between the germline ends. Per the germline V gene, CDR1 is MGHRA and CDR2 is YSYEKL. CDR3 sequence: CASSSLTVIGETQYF. DNA of the CDR3: TGCGCCAGCAGCTCACTTACTGTTATCGGAGAGACCCAGTACTTC.

This clone was seen a single time. This sequence joins TRBV27 and TRBJ2-7, with D perhaps matching TRBD2 (7 bases). V was trimmed by 6 bases and J by 1 base, leaving 22 bases between them. The CDR3 spans 17 residues. Per germline, CDR1 MNHEY and CDR2 SMNVEV (reference sequence). In DNA, the CDR3 is TGTGCCAGCAGCGGGGGCCGGGCTAGCGGCGGGTCCTACGAGCAGTACTTC. This sequence encodes CASSGGRASGGSYEQYF.

The V call is TRBV19, the J call TRBJ1-6; D remains unclear. Per germline, CDR1 LNHDA and CDR2 SQIVND (reference sequence). This CDR3 has 13 residues. Trimming took off 7 bases at V and 10 bases at J, with 14 bases between the two ends. The CDR3 DNA reads as TGTGCCAGTAAACTCTTGAGGGAATCACCCCTCCACTTT. It encodes CASKLLRESPLHF.

The V call is TRBV7-2, the J call TRBJ1-1, with D perhaps TRBD1 (5 bases). Per the germline V gene, CDR1 is SGHTA and CDR2 is FQGNSA. The CDR3 is 13 amino acids. Trimming shortened V by 4 bases and J by 1 base, and 7 bases separated the two germline ends. For the CDR3, the DNA is TGTGCCAGCAGCTCAGGACAGAACACTGAAGCTTTCTTT. It translates to CASSSGQNTEAFF.

The chain has TRBV5-1 and TRBJ2-5, with 11 bases identical to TRBD2. This CDR3 comprises 16 residues. The germline V gene encodes CDR1 SGHRS and CDR2 YFSETQ. V gave up 0 bases and J gave up 5 bases; unmatched junction bases: 6. The CDR3 is CASSLVTSGRMETQYF. The CDR3 DNA is TGCGCCAGCAGCTTGGTTACTAGCGGGAGAATGGAGACCCAGTACTTC. The variable domain in full, with the rest retrieved from reference TRBV5-1 and TRBJ2-5, is KAGVTQTPRYLIKTRGQQVTLSCSPISGHRSVSWYQQTPGQGLQFLFEYFSETQRNKGNFPGRFSGRQFSNSRSEMNVSTLELGDSALYLCASSLVTSGRMETQYFGPGTRLLVL.

The rearrangement uses TRBV9 and TRBJ1-2; D ambiguous. CDR3 length equals 13 residues. Germline V gene sequence: CDR1 SGDLS, CDR2 YYNGEE. Trimming stripped 4 bases from V and 7 bases from J, with 14 bases between. The CDR3 nucleotides read TGTGCCAGCAGCCCAGACGGGTTAACTGGCTACACCTTC. It specifies CASSPDGLTGYTF.